The clone carrying this TCR beta chain turned up a few times. Its antigen is unidentified. Trimming stripped 0 bases from V and 6 bases from J, with 10 bases between. Germline CDR1 is SQVTM and CDR2 is ANQGSEA. The CDR3 is 13 amino acids. This specimen belongs to a study of T-cell reconstitution after alpha-beta-depleted transplantation in children. The library targeted TCRbeta and was prepared with unique molecular identifiers. TCRdb itself ran the PCR reads through MiXCR, one entry per CDR3 protein. The sample lists about 210,000 distinct CDR3 sequences, approximately 19% seen once, with roughly two fifths in the top ten. Whole-study findings and limits: Roughly two months post-transplant, alpha-beta T cells reportedly originated from several hundred graft clones that had expanded. Newly made T cells mostly supplied T-cell counts and diversity one year after transplant. Some patients showed high day-60 TCRbeta diversity, which derived from surviving recipient T cells and thymic progenitors.

The sample in question was PBMCs, mostly from graft donor cells, obtained 360 days after TCRalphabeta/CD19-depleted stem cell transplant. The chain links TRBV29-1 to TRBJ2-3; no reliable D call. The TCR sequence derives from a male patient aged 2-10 years who had a stem cell transplant for acute lymphoblastic leukemia, so the T cells may come from the graft donor. The CDR3 here is CSVEDHRRDTQYF. DNA for the CDR3: TGCAGCGTTGAAGATCACCGCAGGGATACGCAGTATTTT.